This T cell receptor beta chain is from a study of blood T cell repertoires in COVID-19. Study background: Acute and convalescent COVID-19 specimens originated in the United States, Italy and Spain. The cDNA or gDNA used as material had been derived from T cells, B-cell-depleted T cells, or PBMCs.

Germline V lookup: CDR1 WSHSY, CDR2 SAAADI. V dropped 2 bases and J dropped 3; count of bases not matched to a gene: 6. The CDR3 contains 16 residues. This clone was observed a handful of times. Original analysis: Researchers report that nucleated cell counts were estimated from reference gene primer amplification. Sequencing was performed with immunoSEQ multiplex PCR; in TCRdb, only in-frame clones are kept and a portion is missing. V, J and clone size are those of that table, while D and trimming were read from the DNA. The sample includes about 350,000 clones, roughly 90% seen only once; the top ten take around 7.9%.

The rearrangement uses TRBV10-2 and TRBJ1-5; 8 bases are a match to TRBD1. The TCR comes from a woman aged 70-85 years with COVID-19, enrolled during active disease. The sequenced sample was peripheral blood. In DNA form, the CDR3 reads TGCGCCAGCAGTGAGCCCAGGACAGGGAACAATCAGCCCCAGCATTTT. Translated, it gives CASSEPRTGNNQPQHF.